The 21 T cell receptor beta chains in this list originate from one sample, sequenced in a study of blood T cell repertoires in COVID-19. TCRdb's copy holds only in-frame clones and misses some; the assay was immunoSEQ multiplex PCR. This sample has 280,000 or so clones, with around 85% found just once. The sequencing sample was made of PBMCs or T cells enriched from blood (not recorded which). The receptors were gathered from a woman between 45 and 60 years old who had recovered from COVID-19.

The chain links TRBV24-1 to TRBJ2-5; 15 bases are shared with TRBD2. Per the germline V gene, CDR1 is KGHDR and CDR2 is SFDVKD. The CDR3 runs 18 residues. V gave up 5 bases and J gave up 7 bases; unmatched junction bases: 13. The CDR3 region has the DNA TGTGCCACCAGTGCCCTCGGACTAGCGGGGGGGCAGCCAGGGACCCAGTACTTC. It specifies CATSALGLAGGQPGTQYF.

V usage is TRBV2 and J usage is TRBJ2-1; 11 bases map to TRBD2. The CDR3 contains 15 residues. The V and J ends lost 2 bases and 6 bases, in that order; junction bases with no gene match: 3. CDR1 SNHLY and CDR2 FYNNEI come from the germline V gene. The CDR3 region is CASSELAGGPNEQFF. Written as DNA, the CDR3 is TGTGCCAGCAGTGAACTAGCGGGAGGCCCCAATGAGCAGTTCTTC.

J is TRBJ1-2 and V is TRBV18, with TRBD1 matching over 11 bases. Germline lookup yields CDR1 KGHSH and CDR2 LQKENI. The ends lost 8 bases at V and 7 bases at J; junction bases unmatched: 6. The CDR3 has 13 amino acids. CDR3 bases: TGTGCCAGCGATGGACAGGGGGCCGGTGGCTACACCTTC. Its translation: CASDGQGAGGYTF.

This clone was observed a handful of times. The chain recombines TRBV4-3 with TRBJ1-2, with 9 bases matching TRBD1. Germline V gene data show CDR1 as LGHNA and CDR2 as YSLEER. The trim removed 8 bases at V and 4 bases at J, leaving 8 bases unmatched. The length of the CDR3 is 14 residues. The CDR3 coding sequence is TGCGCCAGCCGACCGGGACAGGGAGCCTATGGCTACACCTTC. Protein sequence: CASRPGQGAYGYTF.

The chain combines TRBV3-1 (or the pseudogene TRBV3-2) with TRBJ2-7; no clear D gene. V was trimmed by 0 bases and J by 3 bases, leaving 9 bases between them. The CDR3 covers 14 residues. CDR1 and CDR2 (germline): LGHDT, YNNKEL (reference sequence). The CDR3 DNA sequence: TGTGCCAGCAGCCAAGAGGGCCATTACTACGAGCAGTACTTC. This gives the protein CASSQEGHYYEQYF.

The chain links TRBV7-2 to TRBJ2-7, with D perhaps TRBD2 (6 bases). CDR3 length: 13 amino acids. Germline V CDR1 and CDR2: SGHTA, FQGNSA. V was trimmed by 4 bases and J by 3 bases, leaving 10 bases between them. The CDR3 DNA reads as TGTGCCAGCAGCTCACTGGGGGGCTACGAGCAGTACTTC. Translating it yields CASSSLGGYEQYF.

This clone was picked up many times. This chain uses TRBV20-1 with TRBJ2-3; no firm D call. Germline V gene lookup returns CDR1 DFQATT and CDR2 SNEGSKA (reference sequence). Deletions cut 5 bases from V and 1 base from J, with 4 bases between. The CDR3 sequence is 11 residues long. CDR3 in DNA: TGCAGTGCTGAGGGCACAGATACGCAGTATTTT. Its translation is CSAEGTDTQYF.

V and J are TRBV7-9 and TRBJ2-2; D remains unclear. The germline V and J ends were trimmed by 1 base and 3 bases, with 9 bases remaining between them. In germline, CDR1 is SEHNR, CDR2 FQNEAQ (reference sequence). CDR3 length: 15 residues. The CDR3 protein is CASSLGGGYTGELFF. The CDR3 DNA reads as TGTGCCAGCAGCTTAGGTGGCGGATACACCGGGGAGCTGTTTTTT.

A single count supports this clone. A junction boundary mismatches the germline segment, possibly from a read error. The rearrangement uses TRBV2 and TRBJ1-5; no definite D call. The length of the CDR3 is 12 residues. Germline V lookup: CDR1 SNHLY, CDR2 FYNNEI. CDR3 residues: CASSYSSQPQHF. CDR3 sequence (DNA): TGTGCCAGCAGTTACAGCAGTCAGCCCCAGCATTTT.

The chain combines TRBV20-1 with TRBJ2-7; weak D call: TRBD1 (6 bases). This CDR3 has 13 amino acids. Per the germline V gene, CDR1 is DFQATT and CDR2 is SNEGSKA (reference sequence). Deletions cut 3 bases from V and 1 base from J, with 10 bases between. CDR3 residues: CSASRGSSYEQYF. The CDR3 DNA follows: TGCAGTGCTAGTAGGGGGTCGTCCTACGAGCAGTACTTC.

The CDR3 DNA is TGTGCCACCAGCGGGACAGGGAGCCCTGAAAAACTGTTTTTT. It codes for CATSGTGSPEKLFF. This chain connects TRBV24-1 to TRBJ1-4, with TRBD1 identical over 9 bases. The germline V gene has CDR1 KGHDR and CDR2 SFDVKD. The CDR3 covers 14 residues. J gave up 7 bases and V 7 bases, and 6 bases lay outside the gene matches.

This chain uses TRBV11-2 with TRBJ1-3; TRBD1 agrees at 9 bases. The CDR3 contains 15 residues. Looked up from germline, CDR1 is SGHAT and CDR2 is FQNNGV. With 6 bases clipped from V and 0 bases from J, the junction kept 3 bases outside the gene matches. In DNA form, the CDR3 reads TGTGCCAGCAGTAGGGACAGGGCCTCTGGAAACACCATATATTTT. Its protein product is CASSRDRASGNTIYF.

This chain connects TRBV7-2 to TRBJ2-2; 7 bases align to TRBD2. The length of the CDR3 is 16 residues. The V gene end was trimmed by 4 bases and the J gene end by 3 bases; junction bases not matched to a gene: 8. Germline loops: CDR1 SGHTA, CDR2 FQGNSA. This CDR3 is CASSYTGGGYTGELFF. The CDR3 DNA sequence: TGTGCCAGCAGCTATACGGGAGGAGGTTACACCGGGGAGCTGTTTTTT.

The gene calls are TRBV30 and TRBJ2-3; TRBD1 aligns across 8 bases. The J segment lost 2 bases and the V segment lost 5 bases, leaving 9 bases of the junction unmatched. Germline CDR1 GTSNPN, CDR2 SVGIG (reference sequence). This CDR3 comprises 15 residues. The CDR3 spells CAWSDGQGITDTQYF. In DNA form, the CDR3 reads TGTGCCTGGTCCGATGGACAGGGTATCACAGATACGCAGTATTTT.

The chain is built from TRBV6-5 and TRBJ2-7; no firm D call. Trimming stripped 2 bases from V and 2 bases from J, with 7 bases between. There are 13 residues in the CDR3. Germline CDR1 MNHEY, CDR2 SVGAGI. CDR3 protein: CASSYALAYEQYF. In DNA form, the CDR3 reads TGTGCCAGCAGTTACGCGCTAGCCTACGAGCAGTACTTC.

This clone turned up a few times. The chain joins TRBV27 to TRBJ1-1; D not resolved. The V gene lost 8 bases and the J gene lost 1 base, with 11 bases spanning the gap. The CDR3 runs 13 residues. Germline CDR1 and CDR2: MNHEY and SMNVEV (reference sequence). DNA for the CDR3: TGTGCCAGCTCGGGAGCTTGGAACACTGAAGCTTTCTTT. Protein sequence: CASSGAWNTEAFF.

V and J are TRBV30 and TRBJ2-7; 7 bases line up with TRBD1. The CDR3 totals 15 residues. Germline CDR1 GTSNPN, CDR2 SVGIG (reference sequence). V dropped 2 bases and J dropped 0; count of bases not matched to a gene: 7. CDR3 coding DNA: TGTGCCTGGAGTTTTTTCGGGACAGTCTCCTACGAGCAGTACTTC. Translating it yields CAWSFFGTVSYEQYF.

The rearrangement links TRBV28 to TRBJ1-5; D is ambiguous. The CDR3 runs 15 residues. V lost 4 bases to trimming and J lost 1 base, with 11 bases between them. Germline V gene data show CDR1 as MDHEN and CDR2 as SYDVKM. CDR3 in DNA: TGTGCCAGCAGTTACTCGGTTTGGAGCAATCAGCCCCAGCATTTT. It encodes CASSYSVWSNQPQHF.

This CDR3 is CASRVLGQGARGYTF. The CDR3 nucleotides are TGTGCCAGCAGAGTACTGGGACAGGGGGCGCGTGGCTACACCTTC. The chain couples TRBV5-4 to TRBJ1-2; TRBD1 matches at 12 bases. This CDR3 has 15 amino acids. J was trimmed by 7 bases and V by 5 bases; bases with no gene match: 9. Germline lookup yields CDR1 SGHNT and CDR2 YYREEE (reference sequence).

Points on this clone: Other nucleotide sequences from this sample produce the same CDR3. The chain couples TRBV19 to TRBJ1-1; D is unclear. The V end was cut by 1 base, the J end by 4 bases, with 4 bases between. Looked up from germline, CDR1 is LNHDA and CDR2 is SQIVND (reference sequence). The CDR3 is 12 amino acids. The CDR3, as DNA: TGTGCCAGTAGTATAGGTCTCACTGAAGCTTTCTTT. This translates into CASSIGLTEAFF.

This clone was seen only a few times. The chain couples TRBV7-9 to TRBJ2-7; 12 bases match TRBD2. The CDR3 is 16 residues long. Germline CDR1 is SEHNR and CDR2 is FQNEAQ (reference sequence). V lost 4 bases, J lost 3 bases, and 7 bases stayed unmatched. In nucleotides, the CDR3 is TGTGCCAGCAGCTCCACTAGCGGGAGGCAGTACTACGAGCAGTACTTC. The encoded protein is CASSSTSGRQYYEQYF.